These 14 T cell receptor beta chains came from one sample sequenced in a study of T cells after yellow fever vaccination. TCRdb reanalysed the 5' RACE reads using MiXCR and keeps one entry per CDR3 protein. The sample yields a few hundred thousand distinct CDR3 sequences, approximately 4% seen once. Here the sequenced sample was PBMCs, taken 5 days after the yellow fever booster vaccination. The receptors were gathered from a man aged 18 to 30 who received the YFV17D yellow fever vaccine.

V and J are TRBV6-2 or TRBV6-3 and TRBJ2-1; D call uncertain. The germline gives CDR1 MNHEY, CDR2 SVGEGT. CDR3 length: 14 residues. Trimming took off 2 bases at V and 3 bases at J, with 8 bases between the two ends. The CDR3 nucleotides read TGTGCCAGCAGTTACGATCGCAGCTACAATGAGCAGTTCTTC. Residues: CASSYDRSYNEQFF.

V usage is TRBV27 and J usage is TRBJ2-1, with D unclear. CDR3 length: 15 amino acids. The germline CDR1 and CDR2 sequences are MNHEY and SMNVEV (reference sequence). V shed 2 bases and J shed 7 bases, with 15 bases lying between them. The DNA for the CDR3 is TGTGCCAGCAGTTTACGGATTACTAAGGGAAATGAGCAGTTCTTC. It translates to CASSLRITKGNEQFF.

This clonotype was counted at least ten times. V and J are TRBV12-3 or TRBV12-4 and TRBJ2-3, with unresolved D. Trimming removed 5 bases from V and 1 base from J, with 13 bases in between. CDR3 length: 15 amino acids. CDR3 in DNA: TGTGCCAGCAGTCAACGGACGGGCGGCACAGATACGCAGTATTTT. Translation: CASSQRTGGTDTQYF.

This clonotype has more than one count but fewer than ten. The chain recombines TRBV5-1 with TRBJ1-1; TRBD1 aligns across 8 bases. Per the germline V gene, CDR1 is SGHRS and CDR2 is YFSETQ. The CDR3 loop spans 12 amino acids. Unmatched junction bases numbered 2, after V lost 4 bases and J lost 6 bases. The CDR3 reads CASSVTGAEAFF. The CDR3 region has the DNA TGCGCCAGCAGCGTGACAGGGGCTGAAGCTTTCTTT. Supplemented by reference TRBV5-1 and TRBJ1-1, the full variable domain reads KAGVTQTPRYLIKTRGQQVTLSCSPISGHRSVSWYQQTPGQGLQFLFEYFSETQRNKGNFPGRFSGRQFSNSRSEMNVSTLELGDSALYLCASSVTGAEAFFGQGTRLTVV.

This clonotype was picked up a small number of times. J is TRBJ1-1 and V is TRBV4-1; D is undetermined. The germline V gene encodes CDR1 MGHRA and CDR2 YSYEKL. The CDR3 loop spans 16 amino acids. V was trimmed by 1 base and J by 1 base, leaving 13 bases between them. This CDR3 reads CASSQAPGFGNTEAFF. The CDR3 bases are TGCGCCAGCAGCCAAGCTCCGGGGTTTGGGAACACTGAAGCTTTCTTT.

The chain combines TRBV11-2 with TRBJ2-1, with 10 bases matching TRBD2. V dropped 5 bases and J dropped 7; count of bases not matched to a gene: 11. CDR1 is SGHAT and CDR2 is FQNNGV in the germline V gene. The CDR3 extends over 16 amino acids. The CDR3 region is CASSPGTSEGSNEQFF. CDR3 DNA sequence: TGTGCCAGCAGCCCTGGGACTAGCGAGGGAAGTAATGAGCAGTTCTTC.

The chain employs TRBV27 and TRBJ1-5, with D perhaps matching TRBD1 (6 bases). Trimming removed 3 bases at V and 3 bases at J, with 9 bases between. The CDR3 length is 14 residues. Germline V gene sequence: CDR1 MNHEY, CDR2 SMNVEV (reference sequence). Here the CDR3 DNA reads TGTGCCAGCAGTTTCACAGGGTACAATCAGCCCCAGCATTTT. Its translation: CASSFTGYNQPQHF.

This clonotype has only a few counts. V is TRBV7-8 and J is TRBJ2-3; 8 bases match TRBD2. Per the germline V gene, CDR1 is SGHVS and CDR2 is FQNEAQ. The junction had 9 bases not matched to a gene; V was cut back by 5 bases and J by 8 bases. The CDR3 has 14 amino acids. The CDR3 spells CASSPGGGASTQYF. CDR3 DNA: TGTGCCAGCAGCCCCGGGGGGGGGGCGTCTACGCAGTATTTT.

The table lists this clonotype with a few counts. This sequence joins TRBV5-6 and TRBJ1-1; TRBD1 matches 7 bases. The CDR3 covers 16 residues. V gave up 7 bases and J gave up 4 bases; unmatched junction bases: 16. CDR1 and CDR2 from the germline V gene are SGHDT and YYEEEE. The CDR3 protein is CASREETGPVGTEAFF. Here the CDR3 DNA reads TGTGCCAGCCGGGAGGAGACAGGGCCTGTCGGCACTGAAGCTTTCTTT.

The V gene is TRBV6-5, the J gene TRBJ2-5; a possible D gene is TRBD2 (7 bases). Germline CDR1 and CDR2: MNHEY and SVGAGI. Trimming took 7 bases from V and 5 from J, leaving 23 bases between them. The CDR3 sequence is 16 residues long. CDR3 nucleotides: TGTGCCAGCACCCTCCAGCGGGGAGGGGGAATCGAGACCCAGTACTTC. Residues: CASTLQRGGGIETQYF.

The chain joins TRBV7-2 to TRBJ2-3; no definite D call. V shed 3 bases and J shed 4 bases, with 11 bases lying between them. The CDR3 is 14 residues long. Per germline, CDR1 SGHTA and CDR2 FQGNSA. The DNA for the CDR3 is TGTGCCAGCAGCTTGGGGTACCAGTCAGATACGCAGTATTTT. It translates to CASSLGYQSDTQYF.

This clonotype came up many times. The chain uses TRBV3-1 and TRBJ2-5; 9 bases fit TRBD1. This CDR3 has 15 residues. Germline V CDR1 and CDR2: LGHDT, YNNKEL (reference sequence). J was trimmed by 13 bases and V by 7 bases; bases with no gene match: 19. CDR3: CASKTAGQGEKRAYF. The CDR3 DNA reads TGTGCCAGCAAGACCGCGGGACAGGGCGAGAAAAGGGCGTACTTC.

The chain recombines TRBV10-1 with TRBJ2-2; no clear D. Trimming pared 0 bases from V and 6 bases from J, leaving 5 bases between. This CDR3 is 13 amino acids long. Germline V gives CDR1 WNHNN, CDR2 SYGVQD (reference sequence). The DNA of the CDR3 is TGCGCCAGCAGTGAGTCCGGATCCGGGGAGCTGTTTTTT. This codes for CASSESGSGELFF.

V is TRBV28 and J is TRBJ2-6; 7 bases line up with TRBD2. This CDR3 is 14 amino acids long. V dropped 10 bases and J dropped 2; count of bases not matched to a gene: 5. Germline V gene sequence: CDR1 MDHEN, CDR2 SYDVKM. The CDR3 DNA follows: TGTGCCATCCAGGCGGGGGCTGGGGCCAACGTCCTGACTTTC. Its protein product is CAIQAGAGANVLTF.